The rows below give T cell receptor beta chains drawn from one sample of a study of T cell responses to AZD1222 COVID-19 vaccine. This table comes from immunoSEQ multiplex PCR, and its TCRdb copy is limited to in-frame clones, with some not included. The table records some 140,000 clones, over 80% of them present only once. The sequences come from peripheral blood, collected 28 days after the second AZD1222 dose. These receptors were obtained from an adult who received the AZD1222 COVID-19 vaccine. Each CDR3 is given with its conserved first and last residue. Fields, in order: D gene, J gene, V gene, clone size, CDR3 protein, CDR3 DNA. D genes are given only for firm matches. Part of the rows lack a size; the others show once, few, many or a class for expanded clones.

D gene: TRBD2
J gene: TRBJ2-7
V gene: TRBV7-2
clone size: -
CDR3 protein: CASTPRGLAVYEQYF
CDR3 DNA: TGTGCCAGCACCCCACGTGGACTAGCGGTCTACGAGCAGTACTTC

D gene: TRBD2
J gene: TRBJ2-5
V gene: TRBV3-1/TRBV3-2
clone size: -
CDR3 protein: CASSRTSGGAWETQYF
CDR3 DNA: TGTGCCAGCAGCCGGACTAGCGGGGGGGCCTGGGAGACCCAGTACTTC

D gene: -
J gene: TRBJ2-1
V gene: TRBV19
clone size: -
CDR3 protein: CASSIDRYPTSEDEQFF
CDR3 DNA: TGTGCCAGTAGTATAGATCGTTACCCGACCTCCGAGGATGAGCAGTTCTTC

D gene: -
J gene: TRBJ1-1
V gene: TRBV2
clone size: -
CDR3 protein: CASAGQMNTEAFF
CDR3 DNA: TGTGCCAGCGCAGGACAGATGAACACTGAAGCTTTCTTT

D gene: TRBD2
J gene: TRBJ2-2
V gene: TRBV9
clone size: -
CDR3 protein: CASSVPAGGPNTGELFF
CDR3 DNA: TGTGCCAGCAGCGTTCCAGCGGGGGGGCCGAACACCGGGGAGCTGTTTTTT

D gene: TRBD1
J gene: TRBJ1-4
V gene: TRBV7-9
clone size: once
CDR3 protein: CASSPAGGTGFEKLFF
CDR3 DNA: TGTGCCAGCAGCCCCGCCGGTGGGACAGGCTTTGAAAAACTGTTTTTT

D gene: -
J gene: TRBJ2-1
V gene: TRBV4-1
clone size: -
CDR3 protein: CASSQDSYNEQFF
CDR3 DNA: TGCGCCAGCAGCCAAGACTCCTACAATGAGCAGTTCTTC

D gene: TRBD1
J gene: TRBJ2-1
V gene: TRBV2
clone size: -
CDR3 protein: CASSEIGTGGLEQFF
CDR3 DNA: TGTGCCAGCAGTGAAATTGGGACAGGGGGCCTTGAGCAGTTCTTC

D gene: -
J gene: TRBJ1-6
V gene: TRBV19
clone size: -
CDR3 protein: CASQESRNNSPLHF
CDR3 DNA: TGTGCCAGCCAGGAGAGCCGGAATAATTCACCCCTCCACTTT

D gene: TRBD2
J gene: TRBJ2-7
V gene: TRBV28
clone size: -
CDR3 protein: CASRPFSPQAGAIYEQYF
CDR3 DNA: TGTGCCAGCAGACCCTTCTCACCACAAGCGGGGGCAATCTACGAGCAGTACTTC

D gene: TRBD1
J gene: TRBJ1-1
V gene: TRBV7-3
clone size: -
CDR3 protein: CASGTGTENTEAFF
CDR3 DNA: TGTGCCAGCGGCACCGGGACAGAGAACACTGAAGCTTTCTTT

D gene: -
J gene: TRBJ2-1
V gene: TRBV12-3/TRBV12-4
clone size: -
CDR3 protein: CATRRNEQFF
CDR3 DNA: TGTGCCACACGCCGCAATGAGCAGTTCTTC

D gene: TRBD2
J gene: TRBJ2-3
V gene: TRBV20-1
clone size: -
CDR3 protein: CSASGGGGDTQYF
CDR3 DNA: TGCAGTGCTAGTGGCGGGGGTGGGGATACGCAGTATTTT

D gene: TRBD1
J gene: TRBJ2-7
V gene: TRBV19
clone size: -
CDR3 protein: CASSIRTGGHEQYF
CDR3 DNA: TGTGCCAGTAGTATTCGTACAGGGGGCCACGAGCAGTACTTC

D gene: -
J gene: TRBJ1-3
V gene: TRBV6-6
clone size: -
CDR3 protein: CASSRYSPVAGNTIYF
CDR3 DNA: TGTGCCAGCAGTCGATATTCACCCGTCGCTGGAAACACCATATATTTT

D gene: -
J gene: TRBJ1-2
V gene: TRBV12-3/TRBV12-4
clone size: -
CDR3 protein: CASSSYFGYTF
CDR3 DNA: TGTGCCAGCAGTTCCTACTTTGGCTACACCTTC